This T cell receptor beta chain was identified in a study of cytomegalovirus exposure and HLA in healthy donors. General study findings and limits: The study flagged 150 to 200 TCR beta chains as cytomegalovirus-associated. Most TCR sequences proved rare, with some public TCRs found in many donors.

Sequenced by immunoSEQ multiplex PCR; TCRdb stores in-frame clones only, minus some. The sample has about 98,000 clones, approximately 90% seen once; the top ten hold more than 3%. Concerning this clone: Its antigen is not identified.

The CDR3 runs to 14 residues. V lost 4 bases and J 0 bases, leaving 9 bases between the germline ends. CDR1 and CDR2 (germline): SEHNR, FQNEAQ (reference sequence). The sequenced material came from PBMCs. The sequence was collected from a woman in her twenties or thirties in good health and CMV-seronegative. V and J are TRBV7-9 and TRBJ1-1, with a tentative D call TRBD1 (6 bases). CDR3 nucleotides: TGTGCCAGCAGCTACGGACAGCTGAACACTGAAGCTTTCTTT. Amino acid sequence: CASSYGQLNTEAFF.